A single sample gave rise to the 31 T cell receptor beta chains below, sequenced in a study of blood T cells in healthy people across ages. A second PCR, run for about 6 to 11 cycles, used a sample-barcoded 5' primer plus a J-beta primer mix. TCRdb reanalysed the 5' RACE reads using MiXCR and keeps one entry per CDR3 protein. Of about 670,000 distinct CDR3 sequences listed, roughly 43% are singletons. Sequences were obtained from blood. The receptors were gathered from a man at least 80 years old in good health.

V gene TRBV19 combines with J gene TRBJ2-5; 9 bases agree with TRBD2. The CDR3 totals 18 residues. The J segment lost 2 bases and the V segment lost 8 bases, leaving 18 bases of the junction unmatched. Germline V CDR1 and CDR2: LNHDA, SQIVND (reference sequence). CDR3 region: CASGGLLGRREGQETQYF. CDR3 DNA: TGTGCCAGTGGAGGGCTCCTCGGTCGGCGGGAGGGACAAGAGACCCAGTACTTC.

This rearrangement joins TRBV6-1 to TRBJ2-3; TRBD2 matches 8 bases. Germline V gene lookup returns CDR1 MNHNS and CDR2 SASEGT. The CDR3 is made up of 15 amino acids. Trimming cost V 5 bases and J 2 bases; bases outside gene matches: 6. CDR3 in DNA: TGTGCCAGCAGTCCAGCGGGGGCTATCACAGATACGCAGTATTTT. This sequence encodes CASSPAGAITDTQYF.

The CDR3 sequence is CSAPRPEQYF. The CDR3 region has the DNA TGCAGTGCCCCCCGACCTGAGCAGTACTTC. This chain joins TRBV20-1 and TRBJ2-7; D gene uncertain. Germline V gives CDR1 DFQATT, CDR2 SNEGSKA (reference sequence). Between the trimmed V and J ends, which lost 6 bases and 7 bases, there was a span of 10 bases. This CDR3 is 10 amino acids long.

The chain employs TRBV20-1 and TRBJ1-1; perhaps TRBD1 as D (5 bases). Germline CDR1 DFQATT, CDR2 SNEGSKA (reference sequence). This CDR3 has 10 amino acids. V gave up 6 bases and J gave up 5 bases, with 7 bases separating them. CDR3 in amino acids: CSARVTEAFF. CDR3 sequence (DNA): TGCAGTGCCAGGGTGACTGAAGCTTTCTTT.

The J gene is TRBJ2-5, the V gene TRBV5-1; D is undetermined. The DNA end is more similar to TRBJ2-7, so the J call may be wrong. Germline V CDR1 and CDR2: SGHRS, YFSETQ. The CDR3 is 14 residues long. CDR3 protein: CASSLDKADHEQYF. CDR3 sequence (DNA): TGCGCCAGCAGCTTGGACAAGGCAGATCACGAGCAGTACTTC.

The sample holds one count of this clonotype. The genes are TRBV4-2 and TRBJ1-2, with D uncertain. V was shortened by 0 bases and J by 4 bases, with 12 bases between the two germline ends. This CDR3 spans 15 amino acids. Germline V gene data show CDR1 as LGHNA and CDR2 as YNFKEQ. The CDR3 loop is CASSQDPDVAYGYTF. The CDR3 nucleotides read TGTGCCAGCAGCCAAGACCCCGATGTGGCCTATGGCTACACCTTC.

V is TRBV2 and J is TRBJ1-2; D remains unclear. Germline CDR1 and CDR2: SNHLY and FYNNEI. The CDR3 sequence is 12 residues long. V shed 4 bases and J shed 0 bases, with 3 bases lying between them. The CDR3 DNA reads TGTGCCAGCAGTGCAGCTAACTATGGCTACACCTTC. The encoded protein is CASSAANYGYTF.

V is TRBV20-1 and J is TRBJ2-3; unclear D gene. This CDR3 region has 13 residues. Looked up from germline, CDR1 is DFQATT and CDR2 is SNEGSKA (reference sequence). V lost 6 bases and J lost 1, with 11 bases in between. The CDR3 here is CSALVTGTDTQYF. The CDR3 DNA follows: TGCAGTGCCCTGGTGACGGGCACAGATACGCAGTATTTT.

The chain combines TRBV4-3 with TRBJ1-2; the D is unclear. Trimming stripped 2 bases from V and 5 bases from J, with 15 bases between. Germline CDR1 LGHNA, CDR2 YSLEER. CDR3 length: 15 amino acids. The CDR3 nucleotides are TGCGCCAGCAGCCAAACAGACACACCAGGATATGGCTACACCTTC. Protein sequence: CASSQTDTPGYGYTF.

This clonotype was seen more than once but under ten times. The rearrangement links TRBV20-1 to TRBJ2-7, with 10 bases lining up with TRBD1. After removal of 6 bases from V and 3 bases from J, the junction contained 2 bases not matched to a gene. Germline assignment: CDR1 DFQATT and CDR2 SNEGSKA (reference sequence). The CDR3 length is 12 residues. CDR3 sequence (DNA): TGCAGTGCGGGACAGGGGTTCTACGAGCAGTACTTC. Its translation: CSAGQGFYEQYF.

The rearrangement joins TRBV6-6 to TRBJ1-5; 7 bases are shared with TRBD1. CDR3 length: 16 residues. CDR1 is MNHNY, CDR2 SVGAGI, per germline (reference sequence). Germline trimming cut 0 bases from V and 1 base from J; bases unmatched to any gene: 3. CDR3: CASSYSPGQSNQPQHF. The CDR3 bases are TGTGCCAGCAGTTACTCGCCGGGACAGAGCAATCAGCCCCAGCATTTT.

The chain joins TRBV6-5 to TRBJ1-5; possibly TRBD1 for D (5 bases). The CDR3 has 14 residues. Deletions cut 8 bases from V and 3 bases from J, with 14 bases between. Germline values: CDR1 MNHEY, CDR2 SVGAGI. CDR3 sequence reads: CASGTTGVNQPQHF. In DNA, the CDR3 is TGTGCCAGCGGGACTACAGGTGTCAATCAGCCCCAGCATTTT.

This clonotype has just a few counts. V and J are TRBV14 and TRBJ1-6; D is possibly TRBD1 (6 bases). This CDR3 spans 15 amino acids. Germline values: CDR1 SGHDN, CDR2 FVKESK. The V end was cut by 2 bases, the J end by 8 bases, with 13 bases between. The CDR3 region has the DNA TGTGCCAGCAGCCAATTACAGGGAGGGCATTCACCCCTCCACTTT. This codes for CASSQLQGGHSPLHF.

Comment on this clonotype: The limits of the CDR3 on the DNA are not certain, so only TCRdb's listed CDR3 is given. The chain joins TRBV6-6 to TRBJ1-2; no DNA check was done on the table's D call, TRBD1. Germline-derived CDR1 and CDR2 are MNHNY and SVGAGI (reference sequence). The CDR3 comprises 15 residues, both ends counted. CDR3 sequence: CASSSSDGVNYGYTF.

The chain is built from TRBV29-1 and TRBJ2-1, with D possibly TRBD1 on 5 matching bases. Germline CDR1 and CDR2: SQVTM and ANQGSEA. The CDR3 runs to 14 residues. V shed 1 base and J shed 5 bases, with 12 bases lying between them. The CDR3 is CSVEVQEINNEQFF. CDR3 in DNA: TGCAGCGTTGAAGTACAGGAGATAAACAATGAGCAGTTCTTC.

This clonotype was seen only a few times. A clone one base away is much larger, so this may be a read error. J is TRBJ2-5 and V is TRBV7-9, with D uncertain. V was clipped by 1 base and J by 11 bases, with 14 bases between them. Germline CDR1 is SEHNR and CDR2 is FQNEAQ (reference sequence). This CDR3 comprises 13 residues. The CDR3 bases are TGTGCCAGCAGCTTAGATCCTAGGAATGAGCAGTACTTC. This gives the protein CASSLDPRNEQYF.

This clonotype was detected only a few times. The chain recombines TRBV5-1 with TRBJ2-3; 7 bases line up with TRBD2. J lost 9 bases, V lost 4 bases, and 8 bases had no gene match. This CDR3 has 13 residues. The V gene's germline CDR1 is SGHRS and CDR2 YFSETQ. CDR3 nucleotide sequence: TGCGCCAGCAGCCCTTCGACTAGCTTGACGCAGTATTTT. Its translation is CASSPSTSLTQYF.

Remarks on this clonotype: A read error may account for a junction end that differs from germline. The chain has TRBV20-1 and TRBJ2-5, with TRBD1 identical over 9 bases. Looked up from germline, CDR1 is DFQATT and CDR2 is SNEGSKA (reference sequence). This CDR3 spans 15 amino acids. CDR3: CGARAGTGIQETQYF. In DNA form, the CDR3 reads TGCGGTGCTAGGGCCGGGACAGGGATCCAAGAGACCCAGTACTTC.

This clonotype has a handful of counts. The chain links TRBV6-5 to TRBJ2-7; 9 bases map to TRBD2. The CDR3 covers 14 residues. V shed 8 bases, J shed 3 bases, and the junction held 8 bases outside the gene matches. Germline CDR1 and CDR2: MNHEY and SVGAGI. CDR3 bases: TGTGCCAGCCGGGGTAGCGGGGGCTTCTACGAGCAGTACTTC. This codes for CASRGSGGFYEQYF.

The table lists this clonotype with a few counts. V gene TRBV4-1 combines with J gene TRBJ2-5, with 9 bases lining up with TRBD1. Germline-derived CDR1 and CDR2 are MGHRA and YSYEKL. The CDR3 loop spans 17 amino acids. Losses at the gene ends were 3 bases for V and 5 bases for J; bases not matched to a gene: 13. In DNA, the CDR3 is TGCGCCAGCAGCCAGTCACAGGGGGCGGGTCCTGGGGAGACCCAGTACTTC. This encodes CASSQSQGAGPGETQYF.

The sample holds a few counts of this clonotype. The chain employs TRBV6-6 and TRBJ1-6; D ambiguous. This CDR3 spans 14 amino acids. Germline V gene sequence: CDR1 MNHNY, CDR2 SVGAGI (reference sequence). Between the trimmed V and J ends, which lost 2 bases and 7 bases, there was a span of 9 bases. The CDR3 nucleotides are TGTGCCAGCAGTTACGTACAGAGCAATTCACCCCTCCACTTT. Translating gives CASSYVQSNSPLHF.

This clonotype was recorded a few times. Possible read error: a much larger clone is one base away. This rearrangement joins TRBV13 to TRBJ1-2; TRBD1 is a possible D gene (5 bases). Trimming took 5 bases from V and 2 from J, leaving 9 bases between them. Germline V gene sequence: CDR1 PRHDT, CDR2 FYEKMQ (reference sequence). The CDR3 is made up of 13 amino acids. CDR3 amino acids: CASSVGGNYGYTF. The CDR3 nucleotides are TGTGCCAGCAGCGTTGGGGGGAACTATGGCTACACCTTC.

The genes are TRBV7-2 and TRBJ2-1; D perhaps matches TRBD2 (7 bases). The CDR3 contains 17 residues. CDR1 and CDR2 (germline): SGHTA, FQGNSA. Trimming removed 2 bases from V and 7 bases from J, with 21 bases in between. In DNA form, the CDR3 reads TGTGCCAGCAGCTTAAGGGGGGGGGCTCCGCGGGGGAATGAGCAGTTCTTC. It encodes CASSLRGGAPRGNEQFF.

The rearrangement uses TRBV10-2 and TRBJ1-5; TRBD1 aligns across 12 bases. The CDR3 sequence is 14 residues long. Germline assignment: CDR1 WSHSY and CDR2 SAAADI. Losses at the gene ends were 8 bases for V and 5 bases for J; bases not matched to a gene: 4. The CDR3 sequence: CASGGQGAYQPQHF. Written as DNA, the CDR3 is TGCGCCAGCGGGGGACAGGGGGCCTATCAGCCCCAGCATTTT.

This clonotype appeared many times. The chain employs TRBV4-2 and TRBJ2-5; 7 nucleotides match TRBD2. The CDR3 is 14 residues long. V was clipped by 1 base and J by 5 bases; unmatched bases: 4. CDR1 is LGHNA and CDR2 is YNFKEQ in the germline V gene. The CDR3 sequence: CASSQGLADETQYF. CDR3 nucleotides: TGTGCCAGCAGCCAAGGACTAGCCGATGAGACCCAGTACTTC.

This chain uses TRBV12-3 or TRBV12-4 with TRBJ2-1, with a weak D call TRBD1 (5 bases). Trimming pared 5 bases from V and 9 bases from J, leaving 14 bases between. This CDR3 contains 13 residues. DNA for the CDR3: TGTGCCAGCAGTCACCAGGGTGGTGGTGAGCAGTTCTTC. This gives the protein CASSHQGGGEQFF.

This clonotype was counted a few times. This chain joins TRBV7-9 and TRBJ2-5, with D hard to call. Germline V gene data show CDR1 as SEHNR and CDR2 as FQNEAQ (reference sequence). This CDR3 is 15 amino acids long. Trimming cost V 5 bases and J 4 bases, with 17 bases left between them. In DNA form, the CDR3 reads TGTGCCAGCAGCCCCACCGCCCAGTTAGGAGAGACCCAGTACTTC. Its protein is CASSPTAQLGETQYF.

The chain uses TRBV20-1 and TRBJ2-7; TRBD1 might be the D (6 bases). The germline V gene has CDR1 DFQATT and CDR2 SNEGSKA (reference sequence). This CDR3 comprises 14 residues. With 2 bases removed from V and 3 bases from J, the gap between germline ends came to 14 bases. CDR3 loop: CSARLRDNRYEQYF. In DNA, the CDR3 is TGCAGTGCTAGACTTAGGGACAACCGCTACGAGCAGTACTTC.

V is TRBV12-3 or TRBV12-4 and J is TRBJ2-1, with TRBD2 as a possible D gene (5 bases). The J call may be in error: the DNA end matches TRBJ2-7 better. This CDR3 spans 13 amino acids. The CDR3 sequence: CASSTDSYNEQYF. CDR3 DNA sequence: TGTGCCAGCAGTACGGACTCCTACAATGAGCAGTACTTC.

J is TRBJ2-7 and V is TRBV9; D is possibly TRBD1 (6 bases). Germline V gives CDR1 SGDLS, CDR2 YYNGEE. Trimming pared 4 bases from V and 7 bases from J, leaving 21 bases between. The CDR3 length is 15 residues. The chain's CDR3 is CASSTGTPDYNEQYF. CDR3 DNA: TGTGCCAGCAGCACCGGGACACCCGATTACAATGAGCAGTACTTC.

V is TRBV6-2 or TRBV6-3 and J is TRBJ2-1; D is ambiguous. The DNA end favors TRBJ2-7, so the J call may be wrong. CDR1 is MNHEY and CDR2 is SVGEGT in the germline V gene. CDR3 size: 17 residues. DNA of the CDR3: TGTGCCAGCAGCCCCCCTGCGTGGGCGAGCTCCTACAATGAGCAGTACTTC. It translates to CASSPPAWASSYNEQYF.